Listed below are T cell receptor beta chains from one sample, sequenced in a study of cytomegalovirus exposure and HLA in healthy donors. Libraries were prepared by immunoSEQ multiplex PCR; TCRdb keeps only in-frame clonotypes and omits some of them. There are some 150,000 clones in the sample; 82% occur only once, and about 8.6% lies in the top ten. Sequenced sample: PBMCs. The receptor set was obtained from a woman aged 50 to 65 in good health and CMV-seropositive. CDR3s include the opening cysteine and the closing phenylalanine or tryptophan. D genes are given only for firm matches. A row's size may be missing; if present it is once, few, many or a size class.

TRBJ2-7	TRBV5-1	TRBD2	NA	TGCGCCAGCAGCTTGGGACTAGCGGGTCCCTACGAGCAGTACTTC	CASSLGLAGPYEQYF
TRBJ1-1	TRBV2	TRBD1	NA	TGTGCCAGCAGTGAAGCCCCGACAGGGTCTGGGGCTTTCTTT	CASSEAPTGSGAFF
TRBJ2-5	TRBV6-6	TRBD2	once	TGTGCCAGCAGTCCTACTAGCGGGACGGAGACCCAGTACTTC	CASSPTSGTETQYF
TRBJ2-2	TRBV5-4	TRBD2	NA	TGTGCCAGCAGCTCGGGACTAGCGGGGGCGAACACCGGGGAGCTGTTTTTT	CASSSGLAGANTGELFF
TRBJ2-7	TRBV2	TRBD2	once	TGTGCCAGCAGTGGAAGAGCGGGGGGTCCTTCCTACGAGCAGTACTTC	CASSGRAGGPSYEQYF
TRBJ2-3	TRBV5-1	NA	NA	TGCGCCAGCAGCCCGGACAGTAGCACAGATACGCAGTATTTT	CASSPDSSTDTQYF
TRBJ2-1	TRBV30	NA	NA	TGTGCCTGGTCCTTTGAGAGCTACAATGAGCAGTTCTTC	CAWSFESYNEQFF
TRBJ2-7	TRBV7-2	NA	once	TGTGCCAGCAGCTTAGCCCAGAGGCGTCTCTCCGAGCAGTACTTC	CASSLAQRRLSEQYF
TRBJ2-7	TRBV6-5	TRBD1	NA	TGTGCCAGCAGTTCGCTGACAGGGATGGCCTACGAGCAGTACTTC	CASSSLTGMAYEQYF
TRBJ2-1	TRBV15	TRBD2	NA	TGTGCCACCAGCCGCCGCATCGGGGGGATCACCTACAATGAGCAGTTCTTC	CATSRRIGGITYNEQFF
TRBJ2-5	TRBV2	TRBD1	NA	TGTGCCAGCACGAAGGACAGGCAACAAGAGACCCAGTACTTC	CASTKDRQQETQYF
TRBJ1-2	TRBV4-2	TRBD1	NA	TGTGCCAGCAGAGCTAAGGGGGCTCCCTCCGTCGGCTACACCTTC	CASRAKGAPSVGYTF
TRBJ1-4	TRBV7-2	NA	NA	TGTGCCAGCAGTTATTACTCGGGGCGGGGGGAAAAACTGTTTTTT	CASSYYSGRGEKLFF
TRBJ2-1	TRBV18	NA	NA	TGTGCCAGCTCAAAAGGGGCCTCCTACAATGAGCAGTTCTTC	CASSKGASYNEQFF
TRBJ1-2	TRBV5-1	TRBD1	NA	TGCGCCAGCAGCTTGGTCGGACAGGGGCTATCCTATGGCTACACCTTC	CASSLVGQGLSYGYTF
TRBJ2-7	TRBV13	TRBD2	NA	TGTGCCAGCAGCTTACTCCTAGCGGGACGGTACGAGCAGTACTTC	CASSLLLAGRYEQYF
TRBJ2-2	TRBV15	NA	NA	TGTGCCACCAGCAGCTTAACGGGACAAGACACCGGGGAGCTGTTTTTT	CATSSLTGQDTGELFF
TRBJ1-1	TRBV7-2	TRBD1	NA	TGTGCCAGCAGCTTAAGGGGACAGGGAAATTCGAACACTGAAGCTTTCTTT	CASSLRGQGNSNTEAFF
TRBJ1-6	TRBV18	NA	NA	TGTGCCAGCTCACCGATTGGCAGGGCTTCACCCCTCCACTTT	CASSPIGRASPLHF
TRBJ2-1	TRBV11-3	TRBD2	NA	TGTGCCAGCAGAAAATCGGGACTAGTGGATGAGCAGTTCTTC	CASRKSGLVDEQFF
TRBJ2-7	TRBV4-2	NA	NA	TGTGCCAGCAGCCAAGTGGGGCAGTACTACGAGCAGTACTTC	CASSQVGQYYEQYF
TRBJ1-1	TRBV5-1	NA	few	TGCGCCAGCAGCTTGGACAGCCTAAACCTCCGGGGGTGGAACACTGAAGCTTTCTTT	CASSLDSLNLRGWNTEAFF
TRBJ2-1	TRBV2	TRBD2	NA	TGTGCCAGCAGTGGGACTAGCCAGTACAATGAGCAGTTCTTC	CASSGTSQYNEQFF
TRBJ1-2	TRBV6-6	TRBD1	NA	TGTGCCAGCAGAGGGACAGGGGAACTATTGAACTATGGCTACACCTTC	CASRGTGELLNYGYTF
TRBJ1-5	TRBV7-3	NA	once	TGTGCCAGCAGCTTCGGGGGGAATAGAGAGAATAGCAATCAGCCCCAGCATTTT	CASSFGGNRENSNQPQHF
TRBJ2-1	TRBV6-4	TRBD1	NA	TGTGCCAGCAGTGATGCCGGGACAGGGCTTCATGAGCAGTTCTTC	CASSDAGTGLHEQFF
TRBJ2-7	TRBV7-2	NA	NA	TGTGCCAGCAGCCCCCAGGGCAGAGGTCCCTACGAGCAGTACTTC	CASSPQGRGPYEQYF
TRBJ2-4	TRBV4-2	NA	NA	TGTGCCAGCAGCCAAGGGCCGTACCCGCAGTACTTC	CASSQGPYPQYF
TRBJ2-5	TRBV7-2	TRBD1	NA	TGTGCCAGCAAAACAGGGGGCCCATCGGAGACCCAGTACTTC	CASKTGGPSETQYF
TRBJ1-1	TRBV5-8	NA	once	TGTGCCAGCAGCGCCTATGGGGGCCTGAACACTGAAGCTTTCTTT	CASSAYGGLNTEAFF
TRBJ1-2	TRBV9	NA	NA	TGTGCCAGCAGCCCAACGTGGACAGTGGATTATGGCTACACCTTC	CASSPTWTVDYGYTF
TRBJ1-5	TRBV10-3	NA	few	TGTGCCATCAGCCTAAGCTGGACAGAGTACAATCAGCCCCAGCATTTT	CAISLSWTEYNQPQHF
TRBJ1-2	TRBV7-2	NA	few	TGTGCCAGCAGCTTATCAGGGGATTATATCTTTGGCTACACCTTC	CASSLSGDYIFGYTF
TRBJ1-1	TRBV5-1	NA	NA	TGCGCCAGCAGCTTGGAATGGACTGGCGTAGAAGCTTTCTTT	CASSLEWTGVEAFF
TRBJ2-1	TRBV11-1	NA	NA	TGTGCCAGCAGCTTCCCTACTTCCCACAATGAGCAGTTCTTC	CASSFPTSHNEQFF
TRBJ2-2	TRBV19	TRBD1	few	TGTGCCAGTAGGACAGGGGGCAACACCGGGGAGCTGTTTTTT	CASRTGGNTGELFF
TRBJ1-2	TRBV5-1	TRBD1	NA	TGCGCCAGCAGCTTCGAGGGGGCGGGTAACTATGGCTACACCTTC	CASSFEGAGNYGYTF
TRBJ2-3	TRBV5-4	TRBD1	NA	TGTGCCAGCAGACCGACAGGGAATGCAGATACGCAGTATTTT	CASRPTGNADTQYF
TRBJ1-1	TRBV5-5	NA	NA	TGTGCCAGCAGCTTGGAGCCCCGAAACACTGAAGCTTTCTTT	CASSLEPRNTEAFF
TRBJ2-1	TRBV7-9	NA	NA	TGTGCCAGCAGCTTATTCGAGGGCTCCTACAATGAGCAGTTCTTC	CASSLFEGSYNEQFF
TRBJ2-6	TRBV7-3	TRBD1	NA	TGTGCCAGCAGCTTGAAAACAGGGGATCCTGGGGCCAACGTCCTGACTTTC	CASSLKTGDPGANVLTF
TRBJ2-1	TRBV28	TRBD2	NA	TGTGCCAGCAGTGAGCTAGCGGTGAGCTCCTACAATGAGCAGTTCTTC	CASSELAVSSYNEQFF
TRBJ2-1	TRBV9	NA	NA	TGTGCCAGCAGCGTAGAGGATAGCGAGGGAAGAAACGGTGAGCAGTTCTTC	CASSVEDSEGRNGEQFF
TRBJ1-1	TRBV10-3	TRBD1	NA	TGTGCCGTAGAGACAGGGACAGCTGAAGCTTTCTTT	CAVETGTAEAFF
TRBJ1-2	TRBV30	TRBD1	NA	TGTGCCTGGAGTGGGGACAGGGGGCGGGGCTATGGCTACACCTTC	CAWSGDRGRGYGYTF